Given below is one T cell receptor beta chain in context. The data derive from a study of Ad26.COV2.S vaccination and SARS-CoV-2 variants. This CDR3 contains 13 residues. Trimming pared 3 bases from V and 4 bases from J, leaving 7 bases between. Germline CDR1 and CDR2: SGHTA and FQGNSA. Treatment given: roughly 19 received Ad26.COV2.S at low or high dose, single or two shots; five or six received placebo; per-sample allocation not given. Repertoires come from day 63 after the first vaccine or placebo injection. The method was immunoSEQ multiplex PCR; TCRdb's version includes in-frame clones alone and lacks a portion of them. The table lists roughly 420,000 clones, approximately 90% of them singletons.

The clonotype was recovered from a person between 18 and 59 years old who received the Ad26.COV2.S COVID-19 vaccine or a placebo. The chain employs TRBV7-2 and TRBJ2-1; D not certain. This material consisted of peripheral blood, taken in a trial of Ad26.COV2.S vaccine versus placebo. The CDR3 spells CASSFPIYNEQFF. The CDR3 coding sequence is TGTGCCAGCAGCTTCCCAATTTACAATGAGCAGTTCTTC. Based on the CDR3 plus reference TRBV7-2 and TRBJ2-1, the full variable domain is GAGVSQSPSNKVTEKGKDVELRCDPISGHTALYWYRQSLGQGLEFLIYFQGNSAPDKSGLPSDRFSAERTGGSVSTLTIQRTQQEDSAVYLCASSFPIYNEQFFGPGTRLTVL.